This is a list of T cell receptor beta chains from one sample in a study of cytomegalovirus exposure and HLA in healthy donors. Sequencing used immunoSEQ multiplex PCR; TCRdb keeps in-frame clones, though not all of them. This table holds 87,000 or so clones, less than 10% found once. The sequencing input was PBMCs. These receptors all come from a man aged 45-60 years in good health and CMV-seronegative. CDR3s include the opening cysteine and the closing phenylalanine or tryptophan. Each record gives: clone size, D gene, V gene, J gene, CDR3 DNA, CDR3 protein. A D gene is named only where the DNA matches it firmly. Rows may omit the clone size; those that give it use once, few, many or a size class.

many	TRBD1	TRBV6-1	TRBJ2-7	TGTGCCAGCGGGTCGGTACAGGGGAGCGAGCAGTACTTC	CASGSVQGSEQYF
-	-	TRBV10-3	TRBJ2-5	TGTGCCATCAGTGACCGCCAAGAGACCCAGTACTTC	CAISDRQETQYF
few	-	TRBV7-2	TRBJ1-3	TGTGCCAGCAGCTTATATATGGGGCAGACTTTCTCTGGAAACACCATATATTTT	CASSLYMGQTFSGNTIYF
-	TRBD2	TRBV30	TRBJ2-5	TGTGCCTGGAGTGGGCGCGGGAGGGTAAAAGAGACCCAGTACTTC	CAWSGRGRVKETQYF
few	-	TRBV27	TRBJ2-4	TGTGCCAGCAGTTTAGCTCAGCCGGGACAAATTGGGGCCAAAAACATTCAGTACTTC	CASSLAQPGQIGAKNIQYF
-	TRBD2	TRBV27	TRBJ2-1	TGTGCCAGCAGTTTATTAAGTAGCGGGAGGGCCGGGAATGAGCAGTTCTTC	CASSLLSSGRAGNEQFF
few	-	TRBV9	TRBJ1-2	TGTGCCAGCAGCGTAGTATCCGGGGATGGCTACACCTTC	CASSVVSGDGYTF
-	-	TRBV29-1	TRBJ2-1	TGCAGCTCCCGATCACAGGACAGATCCTACAATGAGCAGTTCTTC	CSSRSQDRSYNEQFF
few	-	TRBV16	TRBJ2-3	TGTGCCAGCAGCCAACCCAGCGAATCAGATACGCAGTATTTT	CASSQPSESDTQYF
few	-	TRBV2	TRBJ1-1	TGTGCCAGCAGTGAGAGGAGATTGAACACTGAAGCTTTCTTT	CASSERRLNTEAFF
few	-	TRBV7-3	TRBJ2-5	TGTGCCAGCAGCTTAACGGGGGCGGGCTACGAGACCCAGTACTTC	CASSLTGAGYETQYF
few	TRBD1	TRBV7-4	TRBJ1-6	TGTGCCAGCAGCCCCCGCCGGGACAGGGAAAATTCACCCCTCCACTTT	CASSPRRDRENSPLHF
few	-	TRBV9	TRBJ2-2	TGTGCCAGCAGCGCCTTGGAGGGCGGGGAGCTGTTTTTT	CASSALEGGELFF
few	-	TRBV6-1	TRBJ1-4	TGTGCCAGCAGTGAAAGATCAGGGTCGACTAATGAAAAACTGTTTTTT	CASSERSGSTNEKLFF
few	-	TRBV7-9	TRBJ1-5	TGTGCCAGCAGCTTAGGGAGCGGCAATCAGCCCCAGCATTTT	CASSLGSGNQPQHF
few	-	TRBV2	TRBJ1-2	TGTGCCAGCAGCTTCCACAATGGCTACACCTTC	CASSFHNGYTF
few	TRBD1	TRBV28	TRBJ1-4	TGTGCCAGTCAAGCAGGGGACAGGAATAATGAAAAACTGTTTTTT	CASQAGDRNNEKLFF
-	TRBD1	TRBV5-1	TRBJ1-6	TGCGCCAGCAGCCCATGGAGGATTGACAGGGGGTCGGGGAATTCACCCCTCCACTTT	CASSPWRIDRGSGNSPLHF
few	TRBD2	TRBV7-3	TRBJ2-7	TGTGCCAGCAGCCCCTGGGGAGGGTCCAACGAGCAGTACTTC	CASSPWGGSNEQYF
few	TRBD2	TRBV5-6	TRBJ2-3	TGTGCCAGCAGCTCCATGACTAGCGGGGGGACAGATACGCAGTATTTT	CASSSMTSGGTDTQYF
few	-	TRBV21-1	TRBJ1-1	TGTGCCAGCAGCAAAACGAGGGGACAGGGTAACACTGAAGCTTTCTTT	CASSKTRGQGNTEAFF
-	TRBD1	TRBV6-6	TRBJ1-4	TGTGCCAGCACCACCCGCAGACAGGGAAAACTGTTTTTT	CASTTRRQGKLFF
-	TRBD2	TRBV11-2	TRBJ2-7	TGTGCCAGCAGCTTCCATTCCGCGGGAGAGCTCTACGAGCAGTACTTC	CASSFHSAGELYEQYF
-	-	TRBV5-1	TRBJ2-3	TGCGCCAGCAGCTTGGCTAAGCGGGTAGGCACAGATACGCAGTATTTT	CASSLAKRVGTDTQYF
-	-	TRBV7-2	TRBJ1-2	TGTGCCAGCAGCTTAACTCCTCAGGTGGTTAACTATGGCTACACCTTC	CASSLTPQVVNYGYTF
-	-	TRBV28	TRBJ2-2	TGTGCCAGCAGTCCTCTACCTGGAGGGACCGGGGAGCTGTTTTTT	CASSPLPGGTGELFF
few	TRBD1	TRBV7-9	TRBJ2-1	TGTGCCAGCAGCCCCACAGGGGGGTCCTACAATGAGCAGTTCTTC	CASSPTGGSYNEQFF
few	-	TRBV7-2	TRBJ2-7	TGTGCCAGCAGCTTGGAGGCAGATTTATCCTACGAGCAGTACTTC	CASSLEADLSYEQYF
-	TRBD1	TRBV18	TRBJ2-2	TGTGCCAGCTCACCCGGACAGGGCTGGCGGGAGCTGTTTTTT	CASSPGQGWRELFF
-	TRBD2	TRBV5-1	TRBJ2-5	TGCGCCAGCCTGTTGGGACTAGCGGGGGGCCCAGAGACCCAGTACTTC	CASLLGLAGGPETQYF
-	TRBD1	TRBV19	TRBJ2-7	TGTGCCAGTAGTCGTGACAGGGGTAGCTACGAGCAGTACTTC	CASSRDRGSYEQYF
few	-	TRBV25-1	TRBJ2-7	TGTGCCAGCGAAAACGGGGGTTTAGAGCAGTACTTC	CASENGGLEQYF